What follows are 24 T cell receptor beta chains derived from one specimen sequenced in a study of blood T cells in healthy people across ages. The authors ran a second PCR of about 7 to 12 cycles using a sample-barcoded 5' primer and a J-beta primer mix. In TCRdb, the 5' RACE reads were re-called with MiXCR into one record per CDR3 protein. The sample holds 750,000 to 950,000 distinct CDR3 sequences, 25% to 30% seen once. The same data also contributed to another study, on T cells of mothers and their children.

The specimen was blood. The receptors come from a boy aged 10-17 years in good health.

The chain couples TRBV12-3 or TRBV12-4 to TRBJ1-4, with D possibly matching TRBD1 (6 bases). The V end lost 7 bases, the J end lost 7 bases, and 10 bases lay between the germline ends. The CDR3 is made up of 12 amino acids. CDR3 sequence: CASMGGSEKLFF. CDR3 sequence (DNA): TGTGCCAGCATGGGGGGCAGTGAAAAACTGTTTTTT.

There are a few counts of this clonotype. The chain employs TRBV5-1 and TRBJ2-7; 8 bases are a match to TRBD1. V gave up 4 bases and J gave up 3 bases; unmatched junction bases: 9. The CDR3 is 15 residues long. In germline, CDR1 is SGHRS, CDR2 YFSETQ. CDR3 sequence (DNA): TGCGCCAGCAGCATACAGGGGGGTCCCCGCTACGAGCAGTACTTC. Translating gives CASSIQGGPRYEQYF.

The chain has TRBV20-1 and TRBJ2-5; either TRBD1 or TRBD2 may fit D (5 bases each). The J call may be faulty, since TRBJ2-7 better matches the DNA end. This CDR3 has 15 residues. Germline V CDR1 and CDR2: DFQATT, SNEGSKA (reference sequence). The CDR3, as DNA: TGCAGTGCTGGATCCGGGACGCTACTGGGCTACGAGCAGTACTTC. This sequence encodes CSAGSGTLLGYEQYF.

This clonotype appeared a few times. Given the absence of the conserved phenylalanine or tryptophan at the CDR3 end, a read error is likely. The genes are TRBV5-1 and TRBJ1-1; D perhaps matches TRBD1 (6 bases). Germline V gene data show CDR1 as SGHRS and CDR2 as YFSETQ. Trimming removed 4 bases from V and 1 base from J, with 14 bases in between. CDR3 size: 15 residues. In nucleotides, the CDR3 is TGCGCCAGCAGCACTACTCCGGGACAGAACACTGAAGCTTTCTCT. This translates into CASSTTPGQNTEAFS.

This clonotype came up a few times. The CDR3 DNA is TGCGCCAGCAGCCCGCCATCCGGGACACTAAAAAACATTCAGTACTTC. Protein product: CASSPPSGTLKNIQYF. The chain is built from TRBV5-1 and TRBJ2-4, with a tentative D call TRBD1 (6 bases). Germline V gives CDR1 SGHRS, CDR2 YFSETQ. The CDR3 covers 16 residues. Trimming stripped 4 bases from V and 4 bases from J, with 18 bases between.

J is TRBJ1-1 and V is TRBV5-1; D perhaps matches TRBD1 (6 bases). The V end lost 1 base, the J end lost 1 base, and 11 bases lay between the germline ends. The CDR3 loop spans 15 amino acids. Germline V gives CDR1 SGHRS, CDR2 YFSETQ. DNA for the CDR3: TGCGCCAGCAGCTTGAAGAGGGGGGCGAACACTGAAGCTTTCTTT. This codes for CASSLKRGANTEAFF.

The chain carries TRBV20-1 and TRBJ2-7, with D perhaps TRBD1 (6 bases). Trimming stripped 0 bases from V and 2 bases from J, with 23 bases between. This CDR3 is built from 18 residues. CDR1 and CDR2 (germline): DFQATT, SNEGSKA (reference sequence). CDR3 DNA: TGCAGTGCTAGAGATCCAAAGGGTGGTGGACAGAGAGCCTACGAGCAGTACTTC. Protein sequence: CSARDPKGGGQRAYEQYF.

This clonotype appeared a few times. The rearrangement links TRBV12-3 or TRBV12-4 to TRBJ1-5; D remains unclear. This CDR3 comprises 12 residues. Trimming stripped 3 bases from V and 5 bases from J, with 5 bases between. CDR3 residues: CASSFGDQPQHF. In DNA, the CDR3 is TGTGCCAGCAGTTTTGGAGATCAGCCCCAGCATTTT.

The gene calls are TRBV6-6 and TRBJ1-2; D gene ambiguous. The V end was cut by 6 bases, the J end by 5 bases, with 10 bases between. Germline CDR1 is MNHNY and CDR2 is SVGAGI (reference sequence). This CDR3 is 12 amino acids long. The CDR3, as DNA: TGTGCCAGCAGGAAAGGCGAATATGGCTACACCTTC. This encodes CASRKGEYGYTF.

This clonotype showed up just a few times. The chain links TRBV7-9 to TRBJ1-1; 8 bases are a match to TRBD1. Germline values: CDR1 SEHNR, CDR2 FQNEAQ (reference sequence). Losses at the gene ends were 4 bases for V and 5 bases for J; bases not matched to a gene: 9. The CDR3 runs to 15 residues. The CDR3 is CASSSQGAQGTEAFF. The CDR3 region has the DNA TGTGCCAGCAGCTCCCAGGGGGCCCAAGGAACTGAAGCTTTCTTT. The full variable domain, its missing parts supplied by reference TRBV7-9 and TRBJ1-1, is DTGVSQNPRHKITKRGQNVTFRCDPISEHNRLYWYRQTLGQGPEFLTYFQNEAQLEKSRLLSDRFSAERPKGSFSTLEIQRTEQGDSAMYLCASSSQGAQGTEAFFGQGTRLTVV.

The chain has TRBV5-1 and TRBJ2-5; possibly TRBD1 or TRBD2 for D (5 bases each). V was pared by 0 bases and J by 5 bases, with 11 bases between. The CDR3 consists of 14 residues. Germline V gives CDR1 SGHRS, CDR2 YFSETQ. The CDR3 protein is CASSLDPGLETQYF. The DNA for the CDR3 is TGCGCCAGCAGCTTGGATCCGGGGCTGGAGACCCAGTACTTC.

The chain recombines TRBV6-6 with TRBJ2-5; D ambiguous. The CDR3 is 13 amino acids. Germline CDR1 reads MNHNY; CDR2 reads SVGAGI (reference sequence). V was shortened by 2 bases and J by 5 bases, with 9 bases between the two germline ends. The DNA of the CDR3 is TGTGCCAGCAGTTACACTATAGGGGAGACCCAGTACTTC. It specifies CASSYTIGETQYF.

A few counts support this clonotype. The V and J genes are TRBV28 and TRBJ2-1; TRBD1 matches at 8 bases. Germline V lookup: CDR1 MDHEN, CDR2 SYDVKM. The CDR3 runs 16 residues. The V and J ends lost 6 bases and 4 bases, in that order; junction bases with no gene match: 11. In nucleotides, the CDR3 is TGTGCCAGCAGCGGGCCTTCCGGGACAGGTTACAATGAGCAGTTCTTC. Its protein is CASSGPSGTGYNEQFF.

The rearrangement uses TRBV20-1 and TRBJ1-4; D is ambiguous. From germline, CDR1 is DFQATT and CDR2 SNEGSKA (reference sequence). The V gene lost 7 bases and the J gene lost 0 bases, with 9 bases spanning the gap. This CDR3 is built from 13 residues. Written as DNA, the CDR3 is TGCAGTGTTCCGGGTCCAACTAATGAAAAACTGTTTTTT. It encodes CSVPGPTNEKLFF.

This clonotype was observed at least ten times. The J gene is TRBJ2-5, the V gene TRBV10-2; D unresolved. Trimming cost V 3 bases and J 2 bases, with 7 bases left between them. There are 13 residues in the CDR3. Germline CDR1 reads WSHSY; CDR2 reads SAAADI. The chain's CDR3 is CASSEGPQETQYF. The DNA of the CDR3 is TGCGCCAGCAGTGAAGGACCTCAAGAGACCCAGTACTTC.

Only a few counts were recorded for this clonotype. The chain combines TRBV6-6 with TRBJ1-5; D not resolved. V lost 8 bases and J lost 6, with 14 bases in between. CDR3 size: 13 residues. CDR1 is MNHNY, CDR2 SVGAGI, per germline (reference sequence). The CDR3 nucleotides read TGTGCCAGCGGAGGAAAGGGAGTTCAGCCCCAGCATTTT. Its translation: CASGGKGVQPQHF.

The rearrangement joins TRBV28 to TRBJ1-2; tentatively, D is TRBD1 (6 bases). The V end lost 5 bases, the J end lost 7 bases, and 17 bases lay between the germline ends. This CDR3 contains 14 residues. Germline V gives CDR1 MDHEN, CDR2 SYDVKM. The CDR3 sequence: CASSAPRGGPGYTF. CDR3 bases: TGTGCCAGCAGTGCGCCCCGAGGGGGGCCTGGCTACACCTTC.

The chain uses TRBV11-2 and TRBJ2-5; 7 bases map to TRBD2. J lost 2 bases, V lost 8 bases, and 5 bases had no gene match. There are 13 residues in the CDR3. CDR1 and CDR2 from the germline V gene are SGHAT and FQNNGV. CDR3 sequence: CASEAGNQETQYF. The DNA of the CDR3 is TGTGCCAGCGAAGCGGGGAATCAAGAGACCCAGTACTTC.

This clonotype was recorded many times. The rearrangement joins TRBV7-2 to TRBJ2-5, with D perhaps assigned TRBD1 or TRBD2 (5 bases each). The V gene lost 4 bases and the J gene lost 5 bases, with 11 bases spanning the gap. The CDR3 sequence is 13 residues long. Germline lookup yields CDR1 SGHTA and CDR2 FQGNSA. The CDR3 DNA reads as TGTGCCAGCAGCTCCCAGGGCGGGGAGACCCAGTACTTC. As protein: CASSSQGGETQYF.

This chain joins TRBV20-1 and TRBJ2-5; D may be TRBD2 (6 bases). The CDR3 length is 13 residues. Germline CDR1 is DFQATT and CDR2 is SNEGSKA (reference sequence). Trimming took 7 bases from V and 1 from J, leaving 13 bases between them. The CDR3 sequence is CSGSSELQETQYF. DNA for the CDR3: TGCAGTGGATCTAGCGAACTCCAAGAGACCCAGTACTTC.

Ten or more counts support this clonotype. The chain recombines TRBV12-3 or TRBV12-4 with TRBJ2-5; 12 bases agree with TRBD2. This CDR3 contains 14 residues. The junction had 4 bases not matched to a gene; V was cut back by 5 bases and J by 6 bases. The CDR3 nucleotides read TGTGCCAGCAGTCCTAGCGGGGGGGCCAAGACCCAGTACTTC. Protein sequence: CASSPSGGAKTQYF.

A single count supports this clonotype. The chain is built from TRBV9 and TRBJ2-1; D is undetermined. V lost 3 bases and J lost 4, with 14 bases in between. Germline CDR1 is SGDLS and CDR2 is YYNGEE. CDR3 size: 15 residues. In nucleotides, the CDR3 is TGTGCCAGCAGCGGGGGTAGCTCGACTTACAATGAGCAGTTCTTC. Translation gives CASSGGSSTYNEQFF. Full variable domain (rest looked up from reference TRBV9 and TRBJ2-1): DSGVTQTPKHLITATGQRVTLRCSPRSGDLSVYWYQQSLDQGLQFLIQYYNGEERAKGNILERFSAQQFPDLHSELNLSSLELGDSALYFCASSGGSSTYNEQFFGPGTRLTVL.

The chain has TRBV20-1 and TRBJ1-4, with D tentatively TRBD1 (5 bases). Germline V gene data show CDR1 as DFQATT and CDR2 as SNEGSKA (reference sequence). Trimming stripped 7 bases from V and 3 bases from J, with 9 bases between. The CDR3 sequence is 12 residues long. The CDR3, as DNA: TGCAGTGTGGGGGGACCTAATGAAAAACTGTTTTTT. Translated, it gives CSVGGPNEKLFF.

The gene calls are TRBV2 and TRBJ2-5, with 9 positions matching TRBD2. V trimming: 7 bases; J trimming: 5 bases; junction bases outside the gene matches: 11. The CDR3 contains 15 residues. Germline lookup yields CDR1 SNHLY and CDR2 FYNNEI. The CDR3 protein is CASTIAGAPEETQYF. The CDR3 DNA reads TGTGCCAGCACTATAGCGGGGGCTCCCGAGGAGACCCAGTACTTC.